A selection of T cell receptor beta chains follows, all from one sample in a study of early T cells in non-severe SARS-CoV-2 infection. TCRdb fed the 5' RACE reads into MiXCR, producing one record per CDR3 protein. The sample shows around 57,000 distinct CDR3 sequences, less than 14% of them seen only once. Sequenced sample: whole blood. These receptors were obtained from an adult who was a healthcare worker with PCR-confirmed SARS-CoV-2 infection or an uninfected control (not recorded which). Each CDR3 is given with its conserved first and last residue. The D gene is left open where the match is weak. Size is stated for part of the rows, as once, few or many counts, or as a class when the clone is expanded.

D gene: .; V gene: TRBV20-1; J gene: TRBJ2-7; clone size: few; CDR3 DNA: TGCAGTGCTGCTACGGGTCCGACGGACGAGCAGTACTTC; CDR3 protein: CSAATGPTDEQYF
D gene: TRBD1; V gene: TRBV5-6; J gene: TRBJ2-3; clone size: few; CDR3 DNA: TGTGCCAGCAGCTACGGACAGGGGTTACCAGATACGCAGTATTTT; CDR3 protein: CASSYGQGLPDTQYF
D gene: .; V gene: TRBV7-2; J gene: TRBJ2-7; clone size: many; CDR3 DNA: TGTGCCAGCAGCTTACCTTGGGCCAGCGGCCAACAAAGGAGCTCCTACGAGCAGTACTTC; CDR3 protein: CASSLPWASGQQRSSYEQYF
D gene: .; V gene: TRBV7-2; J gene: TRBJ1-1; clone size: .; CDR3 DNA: TGTGCCAGCAGCTTAAAATCGCGGGCTGATGGGTTCATGAACACTGAAGCTTTCTTT; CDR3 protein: CASSLKSRADGFMNTEAFF
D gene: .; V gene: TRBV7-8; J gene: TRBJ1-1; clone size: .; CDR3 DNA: TGTGCCAGCAGCTCCAGAGGTCGGGGGATGAACACTGAAGCTTTCTTT; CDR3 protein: CASSSRGRGMNTEAFF
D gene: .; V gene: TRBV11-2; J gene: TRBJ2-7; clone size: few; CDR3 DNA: TGTGCCAGCAGCGCCACGCCTCCTCAAAGATCCTACGAGCAGTACTTC; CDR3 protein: CASSATPPQRSYEQYF
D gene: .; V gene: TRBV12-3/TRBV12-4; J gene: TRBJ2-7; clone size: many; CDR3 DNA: TGTGCCAGCACTCGCGTCTCGGGCCCCTACGAGCAGTACTTC; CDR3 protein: CASTRVSGPYEQYF
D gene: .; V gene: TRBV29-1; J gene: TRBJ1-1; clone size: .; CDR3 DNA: TGCAGCGTTGAAGGGGCCAGGGACGCCATGAGGGAAGCTTTCTTT; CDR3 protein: CSVEGARDAMREAFF
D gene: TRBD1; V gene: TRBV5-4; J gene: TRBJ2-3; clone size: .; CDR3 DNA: TGTGCCAGCAGCCAGGGACAGGACACAGATACGCAGTATTTT; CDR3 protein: CASSQGQDTDTQYF
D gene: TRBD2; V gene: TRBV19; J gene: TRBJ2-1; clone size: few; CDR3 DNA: TGTGCCAGTAGCGTGGGACTATCAGACTACAATGAGCAGTTCTTC; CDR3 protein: CASSVGLSDYNEQFF
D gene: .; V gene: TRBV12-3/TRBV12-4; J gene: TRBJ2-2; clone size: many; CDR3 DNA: TGTGCCAGCAGGGTCGGACTGTCCGGGGAGCTGTTTTTT; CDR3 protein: CASRVGLSGELFF
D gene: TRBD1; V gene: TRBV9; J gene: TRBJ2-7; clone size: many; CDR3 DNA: TGTGCCAGCAGCGTAGCTACGGGACAGGGGTCCTACGAGCAGTACTTC; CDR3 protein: CASSVATGQGSYEQYF
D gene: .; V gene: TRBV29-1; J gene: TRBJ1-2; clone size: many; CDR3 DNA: TGCAGCGCCGGACGGAGGGAGGTGACCTATGGCTACACCTTC; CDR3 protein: CSAGRREVTYGYTF
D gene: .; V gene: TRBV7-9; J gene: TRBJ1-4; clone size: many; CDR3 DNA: TGTGCCAGCAGCTTCAGGAGGCCCGGTGAGGGTAATGAAAAACTGTTTTTT; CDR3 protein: CASSFRRPGEGNEKLFF
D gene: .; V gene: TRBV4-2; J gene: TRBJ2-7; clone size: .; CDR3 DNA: TGTGCCAGCAGCCAAGATTATGCGGCAGGGGCGATCTCCTACGAGCAGTACTTC; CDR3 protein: CASSQDYAAGAISYEQYF
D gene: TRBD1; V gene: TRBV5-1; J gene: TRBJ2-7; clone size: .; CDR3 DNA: TGCGCCAGCAGCCCGGCCGACAGGGGGATCTACGAGCAGTACTTC; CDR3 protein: CASSPADRGIYEQYF
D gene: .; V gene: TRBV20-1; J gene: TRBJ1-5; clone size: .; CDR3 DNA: TGCAGTGCTAGAGGCCAGGAGGGCAATCAGCCCCAGCATTTT; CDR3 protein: CSARGQEGNQPQHF
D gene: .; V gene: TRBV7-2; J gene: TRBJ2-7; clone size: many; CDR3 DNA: TGTGCCAGCAGCTTAGTCCCCTCCTACGAGCAGTACTTC; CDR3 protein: CASSLVPSYEQYF
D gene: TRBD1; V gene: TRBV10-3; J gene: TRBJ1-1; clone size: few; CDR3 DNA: TGTGCCATCAGTGAGTCAAGGGGGCCGGGCACTGAAGCTTTCTTT; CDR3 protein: CAISESRGPGTEAFF
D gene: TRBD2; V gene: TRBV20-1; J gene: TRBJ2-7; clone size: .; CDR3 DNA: TGCAGTGCCAGATGGGGGGGATACGAGCAGTACTTC; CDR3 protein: CSARWGGYEQYF
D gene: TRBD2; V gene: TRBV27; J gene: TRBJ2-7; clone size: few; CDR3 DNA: TGTGCCAGCAGTGCAGCCCGCCGGGGACTAGCGGGGGGGTACGAGCAGTACTTC; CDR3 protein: CASSAARRGLAGGYEQYF
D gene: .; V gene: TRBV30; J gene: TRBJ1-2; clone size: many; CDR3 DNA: TGTGCCTGGAGTGACAGGGTTAACTATGGCTACACCTTC; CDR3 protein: CAWSDRVNYGYTF
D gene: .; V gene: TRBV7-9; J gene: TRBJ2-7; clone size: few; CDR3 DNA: TGTGCCAGCAGCTTAGAATCCTACGAGCAGTACTTC; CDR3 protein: CASSLESYEQYF
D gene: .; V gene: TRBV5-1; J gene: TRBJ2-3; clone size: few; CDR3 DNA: TGCGCCAGCAGCCCGGGGACATCTAGCACAGATACGCAGTATTTT; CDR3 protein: CASSPGTSSTDTQYF
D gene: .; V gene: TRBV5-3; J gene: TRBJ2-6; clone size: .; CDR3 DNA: TGTGCCAGCAAAACGGCCCAGGGGTCTGGGGCCAACGTCCTGACTTTC; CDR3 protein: CASKTAQGSGANVLTF
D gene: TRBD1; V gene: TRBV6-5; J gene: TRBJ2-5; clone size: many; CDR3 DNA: TGTGCCAGCAGTTACGCGGCAGGGGGCGCCGGAGCGGAGACCCAGTACTTC; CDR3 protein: CASSYAAGGAGAETQYF
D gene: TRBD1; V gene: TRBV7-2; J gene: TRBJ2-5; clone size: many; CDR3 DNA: TGTGCCAGCAGCTTTCCGGGACAGGGTCGGGAGACCCAGTACTTC; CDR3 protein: CASSFPGQGRETQYF
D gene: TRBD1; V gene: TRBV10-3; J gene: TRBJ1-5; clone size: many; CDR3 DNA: TGTGCCATCAGGGACGGGACAGAAACCAATCAGCCCCAGCATTTT; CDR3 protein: CAIRDGTETNQPQHF
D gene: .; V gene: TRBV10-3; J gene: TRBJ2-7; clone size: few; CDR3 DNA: TGTGCCATCAGTATGGGACACCTTTACGAGCAGTACTTC; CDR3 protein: CAISMGHLYEQYF
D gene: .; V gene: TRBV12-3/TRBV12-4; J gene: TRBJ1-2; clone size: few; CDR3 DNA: TGTGCCAGCAGCTCGCGGGGCAGCCAAACCTATGGCTACACCTTC; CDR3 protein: CASSSRGSQTYGYTF
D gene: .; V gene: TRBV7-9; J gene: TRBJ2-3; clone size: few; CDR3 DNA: TGTGCCAGCAGCCTTCTTATAGGGGGACTCACAGATACGCAGTATTTT; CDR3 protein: CASSLLIGGLTDTQYF
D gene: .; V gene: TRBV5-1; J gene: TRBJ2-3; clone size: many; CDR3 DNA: TGCGCCAGCAGCGTACAGACTGTCACAGATACGCAGTATTTT; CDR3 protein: CASSVQTVTDTQYF
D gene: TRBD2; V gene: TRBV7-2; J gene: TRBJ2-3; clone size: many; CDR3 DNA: TGTGCCAGCAAACTTACCGGGGGGACAGATACGCAGTATTTT; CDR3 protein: CASKLTGGTDTQYF
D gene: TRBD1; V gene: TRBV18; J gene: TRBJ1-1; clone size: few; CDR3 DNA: TGTGCCAGCTCACCGGCAGGGGGCCGCTCCATGAACACTGAAGCTTTCTTT; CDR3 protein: CASSPAGGRSMNTEAFF
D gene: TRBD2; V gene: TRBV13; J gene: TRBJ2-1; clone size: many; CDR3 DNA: TGTGCCAGCAGAATAAACCCAGAACTAGCGGGGGGCTACAATGAGCAGTTCTTC; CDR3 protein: CASRINPELAGGYNEQFF
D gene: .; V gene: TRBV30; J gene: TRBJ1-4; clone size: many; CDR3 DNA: TGTGCCTGGAGGTCGGGGTCTCTGGGAAAACTGTTTTTT; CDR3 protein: CAWRSGSLGKLFF
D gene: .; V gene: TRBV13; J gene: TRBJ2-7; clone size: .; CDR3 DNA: TGTGCCAGCAGCACGAGGGGGTACGAGCAGTACTTC; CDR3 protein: CASSTRGYEQYF
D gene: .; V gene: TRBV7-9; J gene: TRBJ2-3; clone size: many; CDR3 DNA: TGTGCCAGCAGCTTATTACAGGGCCCCACAGATACGCAGTATTTT; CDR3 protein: CASSLLQGPTDTQYF
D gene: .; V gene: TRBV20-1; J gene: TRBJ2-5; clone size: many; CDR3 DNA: TGCAGTGCCAGACGTAGCTTGCGGGAGACCCAGTACTTC; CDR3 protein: CSARRSLRETQYF
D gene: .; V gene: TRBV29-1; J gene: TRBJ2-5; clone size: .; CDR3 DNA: TGCAGCGTTGATGAAGGAGGGACCCAGTACTTC; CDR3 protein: CSVDEGGTQYF